The 4 T cell receptor beta chains given below trace back to one sample, sequenced in a study of cytomegalovirus exposure and HLA in healthy donors. The PCR was carried out with 60 Vbeta primers and 13 Jbeta primers. Sequencing was performed with immunoSEQ multiplex PCR; in TCRdb, only in-frame clones are kept and a portion is missing. The profile shows some 170,000 clones, 82% of them singletons. Specimen: PBMCs. The receptors shown here come from a girl aged 5 to 17 in good health and CMV-seropositive.

This CDR3 reads CASRTLARMDYEQYF. The CDR3 DNA reads TGTGCCAGCAGGACACTAGCGCGGATGGATTACGAGCAGTACTTC. The chain uses TRBV2 and TRBJ2-7; 7 bases line up with TRBD2. The CDR3 is 15 amino acids. V lost 6 bases and J lost 4; bases outside the gene matches: 12. Germline values: CDR1 SNHLY, CDR2 FYNNEI.

This chain links TRBV7-3 with TRBJ2-1, with TRBD2 identical over 7 bases. The germline V gene has CDR1 SGHTA and CDR2 FQGTGA. There are 20 residues in the CDR3. The ends lost 0 bases at V and 0 bases at J; junction bases unmatched: 14. Here the CDR3 reads CASSLTSWYSGSSSYNEQFF. For the CDR3, the DNA is TGTGCCAGCAGCTTAACGTCTTGGTATAGCGGGTCGAGCTCCTACAATGAGCAGTTCTTC.

V usage is TRBV9 and J usage is TRBJ1-2, with TRBD1 as a possible D gene (6 bases). CDR3 size: 14 residues. V lost 3 bases, J lost 7 bases, and 16 bases lay in between. The germline V gene has CDR1 SGDLS and CDR2 YYNGEE. The DNA of the CDR3 is TGTGCCAGCAGCGCAACGGGACAATCGACTGGCTACACCTTC. This encodes CASSATGQSTGYTF.

This chain uses TRBV7-9 with TRBJ1-1; 10 nucleotides match TRBD1. Per germline, CDR1 SEHNR and CDR2 FQNEAQ (reference sequence). After removal of 6 bases from V and 6 bases from J, the junction contained 7 bases not matched to a gene. The CDR3 has 14 amino acids. CDR3 DNA: TGTGCCAGCAGACCCGGGACAGGGGATTCTGAAGCTTTCTTT. Protein sequence: CASRPGTGDSEAFF.